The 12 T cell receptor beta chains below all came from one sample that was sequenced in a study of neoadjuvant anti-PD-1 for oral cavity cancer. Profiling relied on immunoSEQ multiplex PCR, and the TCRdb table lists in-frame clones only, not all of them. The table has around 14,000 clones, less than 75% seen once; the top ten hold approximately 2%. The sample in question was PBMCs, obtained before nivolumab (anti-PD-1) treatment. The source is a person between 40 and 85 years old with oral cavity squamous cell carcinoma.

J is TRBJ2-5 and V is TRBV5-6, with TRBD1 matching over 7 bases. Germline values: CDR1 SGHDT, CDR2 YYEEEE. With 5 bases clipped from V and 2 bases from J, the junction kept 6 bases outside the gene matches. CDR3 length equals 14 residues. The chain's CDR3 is CASRQQGWQETQYF. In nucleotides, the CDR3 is TGTGCCAGCAGACAACAGGGGTGGCAAGAGACCCAGTACTTC.

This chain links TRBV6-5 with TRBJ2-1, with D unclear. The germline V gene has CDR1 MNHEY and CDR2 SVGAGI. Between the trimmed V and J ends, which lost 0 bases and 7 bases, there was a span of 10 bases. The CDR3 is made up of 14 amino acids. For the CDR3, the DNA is TGTGCCAGCAGTTACTCGACTTCTAGGAATGAGCAGTTCTTC. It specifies CASSYSTSRNEQFF.

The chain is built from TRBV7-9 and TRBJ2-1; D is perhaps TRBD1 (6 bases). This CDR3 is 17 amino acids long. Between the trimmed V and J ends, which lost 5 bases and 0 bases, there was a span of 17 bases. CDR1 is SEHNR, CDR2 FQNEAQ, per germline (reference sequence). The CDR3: CASSNPTGSSSYNEQFF. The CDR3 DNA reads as TGTGCCAGCAGCAATCCTACAGGGTCAAGCTCCTACAATGAGCAGTTCTTC.

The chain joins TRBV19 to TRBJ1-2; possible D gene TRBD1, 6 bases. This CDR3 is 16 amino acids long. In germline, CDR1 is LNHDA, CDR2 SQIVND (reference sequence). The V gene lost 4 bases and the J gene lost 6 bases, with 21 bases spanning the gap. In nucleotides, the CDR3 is TGTGCCAGTAGTAAGAGGGGCGCAGGGGCGGTGGATGGCTACACCTTC. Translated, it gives CASSKRGAGAVDGYTF.

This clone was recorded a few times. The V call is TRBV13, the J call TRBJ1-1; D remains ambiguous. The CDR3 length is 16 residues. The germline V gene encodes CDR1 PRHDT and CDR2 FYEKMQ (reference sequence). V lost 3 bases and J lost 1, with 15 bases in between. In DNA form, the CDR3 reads TGTGCCAGCAGCTTGCAAGGTACCCACAGGAACACTGAAGCTTTCTTT. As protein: CASSLQGTHRNTEAFF.

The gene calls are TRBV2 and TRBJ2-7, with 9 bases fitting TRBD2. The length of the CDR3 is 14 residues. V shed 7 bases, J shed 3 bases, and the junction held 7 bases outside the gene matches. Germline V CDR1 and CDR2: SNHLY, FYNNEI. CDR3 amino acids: CASKGGGAFYEQYF. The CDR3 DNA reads TGTGCCAGCAAGGGCGGGGGGGCTTTCTACGAGCAGTACTTC.

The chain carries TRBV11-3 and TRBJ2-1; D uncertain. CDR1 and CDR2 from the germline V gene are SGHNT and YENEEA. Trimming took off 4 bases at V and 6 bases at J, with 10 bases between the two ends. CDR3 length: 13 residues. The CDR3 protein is CASSSPTVNEQFF. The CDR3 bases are TGTGCCAGCAGCTCCCCCACGGTCAATGAGCAGTTCTTC. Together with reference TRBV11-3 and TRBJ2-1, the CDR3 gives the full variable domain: EAGVVQSPRYKIIEKKQPVAFWCNPISGHNTLYWYLQNLGQGPELLIRYENEEAVDDSQLPKDRFSAERLKGVDSTLKIQPAELGDSAVYLCASSSPTVNEQFFGPGTRLTVL.

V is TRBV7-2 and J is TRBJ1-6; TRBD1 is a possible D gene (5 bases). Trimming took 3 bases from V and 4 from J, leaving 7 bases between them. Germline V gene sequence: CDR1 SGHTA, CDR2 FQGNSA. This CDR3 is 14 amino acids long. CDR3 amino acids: CASSFGTYNSPLHF. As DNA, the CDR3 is TGTGCCAGCAGCTTCGGGACTTATAATTCACCCCTCCACTTT.

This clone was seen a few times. The CDR3 DNA is TGTGCCAGCCAGGGGGATGCGGGCGAGCAGTACTTC. This encodes CASQGDAGEQYF. The chain joins TRBV7-9 to TRBJ2-7, with 7 bases identical to TRBD1. In germline, CDR1 is SEHNR, CDR2 FQNEAQ (reference sequence). The CDR3 sequence is 12 residues long. The trim removed 8 bases at V and 6 bases at J, leaving 7 bases unmatched. Based on the CDR3 plus reference TRBV7-9 and TRBJ2-7, the full variable domain is DTGVSQNPRHKITKRGQNVTFRCDPISEHNRLYWYRQTLGQGPEFLTYFQNEAQLEKSRLLSDRFSAERPKGSFSTLEIQRTEQGDSAMYLCASQGDAGEQYFGPGTRLTVT.

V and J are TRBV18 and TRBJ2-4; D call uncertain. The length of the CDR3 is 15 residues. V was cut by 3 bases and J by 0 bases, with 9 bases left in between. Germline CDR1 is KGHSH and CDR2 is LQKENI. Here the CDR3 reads CASSPPAVAKNIQYF. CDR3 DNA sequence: TGTGCCAGCTCACCGCCGGCCGTAGCCAAAAACATTCAGTACTTC.

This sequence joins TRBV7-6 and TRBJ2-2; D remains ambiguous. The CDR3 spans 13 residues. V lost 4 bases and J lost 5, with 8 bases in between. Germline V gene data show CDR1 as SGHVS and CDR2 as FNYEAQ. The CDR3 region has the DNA TGTGCCAGCAGCTGGACCCAGACCGGGGAGCTGTTTTTT. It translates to CASSWTQTGELFF.

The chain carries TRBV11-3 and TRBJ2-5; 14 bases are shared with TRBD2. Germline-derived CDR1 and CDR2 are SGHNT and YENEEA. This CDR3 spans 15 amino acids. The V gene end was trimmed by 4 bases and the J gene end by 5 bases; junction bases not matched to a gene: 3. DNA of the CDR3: TGTGCCAGCAGCTGGGGACTAGCGGGAGATGAGACCCAGTACTTC. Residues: CASSWGLAGDETQYF. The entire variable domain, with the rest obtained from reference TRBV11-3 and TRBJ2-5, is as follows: EAGVVQSPRYKIIEKKQPVAFWCNPISGHNTLYWYLQNLGQGPELLIRYENEEAVDDSQLPKDRFSAERLKGVDSTLKIQPAELGDSAVYLCASSWGLAGDETQYFGPGTRLLVL.